This T cell receptor beta chain came from a study of human T cells and chemical hapten exposure. General observations from the study: Compared with pre-sensitization or healthy control sets, expanded TCRs clustered more. Alopecia was present in the donors, so their immune response may differ from healthy people's.

This clonotype was recorded a few times. Antigen: not known. This sample's time point: patch test 3, about 24 weeks after DPC sensitization. Treatment indicated: therapeutic diphenylcyclopropenone sensitization with weekly scalp DPC. Suited to DPC and affected by alopecia, the donors ranged from 18 to 70 years old. Source study methods: Sampled TCR counts reached a median of roughly 90,000 per sample, with values ranging from roughly 20,000 to 700,000. MiXCR was run by TCRdb on the RACE reads, yielding one entry per CDR3 protein. TCRdb's processing, not the authors', yielded these V and J calls. The table has about 160,000 distinct CDR3 sequences, about a quarter seen once. From germline, CDR1 is DFQATT and CDR2 SNEGSKA (reference sequence). This CDR3 region has 13 residues. Trimming removed 2 bases from V and 1 base from J, with 8 bases in between.

Sequenced material: whole blood, taken in connection with sensitization to the hapten diphenylcyclopropenone (DPC). This sequence was found in a woman between 18 and 30 years old with alopecia areata. Some clones in this sample may be carry-over from other donors' samples. The chain uses TRBV20-1 and TRBJ1-1; TRBD1 is a possible D gene (6 bases). The CDR3 loop is CSARQGWNTEAFF. CDR3 coding DNA: TGCAGTGCTAGACAGGGGTGGAACACTGAAGCTTTCTTT.